The entry below gives a single T cell receptor beta chain sequence along with its context. Germline assignment: CDR1 SGHAT and CDR2 FQDESV (reference sequence). The length of the CDR3 is 13 residues. Trimming removed 5 bases from V and 7 bases from J; junction bases left unmatched: 5. Measured with immunoSEQ multiplex PCR; TCRdb has only the in-frame clones, and not every one. The table lists approximately 300,000 clones, about nine tenths of them singletons. This sample was included in a study of blood T cell repertoires in COVID-19. Looking at the study overall: Acute and convalescent COVID-19 samples came from the United States, Italy and Spain. PBMCs, B-cell-depleted T cells, or T cells provided the cDNA or gDNA that made up the material.

Cohorts were determined from participant-reported clinical history. V usage is TRBV11-1 and J usage is TRBJ2-1, with 7 bases that match TRBD2. Sequencing was carried out using PBMCs or T cells enriched from blood (not recorded which). This clonotype was sampled from a woman between 18 and 29 years old who had recovered from COVID-19. The CDR3 region has the DNA TGTGCCAGCAGCGGGAGGGCCCTGAATGAGCAGTTCTTC. Translation: CASSGRALNEQFF.